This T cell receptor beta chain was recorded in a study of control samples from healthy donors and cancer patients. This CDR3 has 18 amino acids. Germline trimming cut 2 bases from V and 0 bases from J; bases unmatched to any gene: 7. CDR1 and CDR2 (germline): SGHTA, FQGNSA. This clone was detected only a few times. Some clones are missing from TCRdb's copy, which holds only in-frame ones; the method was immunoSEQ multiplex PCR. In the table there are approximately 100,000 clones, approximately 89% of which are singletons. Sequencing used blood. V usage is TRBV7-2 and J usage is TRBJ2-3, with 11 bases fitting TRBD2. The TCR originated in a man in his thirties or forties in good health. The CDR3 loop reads CASSLKLAGDRSTDTQYF. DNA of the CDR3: TGTGCCAGCAGCTTAAAACTAGCGGGGGACCGAAGCACAGATACGCAGTATTTT.